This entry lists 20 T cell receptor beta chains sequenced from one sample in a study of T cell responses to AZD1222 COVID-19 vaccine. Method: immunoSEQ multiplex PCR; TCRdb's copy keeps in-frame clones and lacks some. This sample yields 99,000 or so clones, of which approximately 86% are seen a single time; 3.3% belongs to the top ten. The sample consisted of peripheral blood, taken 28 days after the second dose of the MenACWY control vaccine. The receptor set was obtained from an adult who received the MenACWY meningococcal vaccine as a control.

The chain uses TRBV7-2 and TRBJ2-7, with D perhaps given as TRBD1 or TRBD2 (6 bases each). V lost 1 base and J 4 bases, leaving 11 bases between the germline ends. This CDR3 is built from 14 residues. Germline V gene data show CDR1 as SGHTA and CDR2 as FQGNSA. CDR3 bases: TGTGCCAGCAGCTTAGGCTGGGGGGCATACGAGCAGTACTTC. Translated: CASSLGWGAYEQYF.

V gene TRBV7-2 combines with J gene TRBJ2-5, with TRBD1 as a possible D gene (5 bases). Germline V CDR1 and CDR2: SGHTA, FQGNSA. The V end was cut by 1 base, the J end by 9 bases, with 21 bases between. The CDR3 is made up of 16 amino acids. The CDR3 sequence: CASSLGTSASQGAQYF. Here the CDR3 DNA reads TGTGCCAGCAGCTTAGGGACGAGTGCCTCCCAAGGGGCCCAGTACTTC.

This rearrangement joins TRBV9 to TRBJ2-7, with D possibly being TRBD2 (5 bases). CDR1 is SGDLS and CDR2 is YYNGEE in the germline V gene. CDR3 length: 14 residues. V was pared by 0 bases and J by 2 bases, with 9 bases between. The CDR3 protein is CASSVEGVPYEQYF. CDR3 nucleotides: TGTGCCAGCAGCGTAGAGGGAGTCCCCTACGAGCAGTACTTC.

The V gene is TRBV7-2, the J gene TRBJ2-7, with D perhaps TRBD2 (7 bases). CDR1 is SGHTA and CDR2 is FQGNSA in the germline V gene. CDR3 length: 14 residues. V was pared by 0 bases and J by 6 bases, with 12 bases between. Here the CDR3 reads CASSLALGGGEQYF. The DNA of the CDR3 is TGTGCCAGCAGCTTAGCGTTAGGGGGGGGCGAGCAGTACTTC.

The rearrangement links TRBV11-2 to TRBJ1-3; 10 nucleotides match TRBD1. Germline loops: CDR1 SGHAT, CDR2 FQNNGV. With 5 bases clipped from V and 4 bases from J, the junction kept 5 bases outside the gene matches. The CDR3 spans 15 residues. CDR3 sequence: CASSRGTGEGNTIYF. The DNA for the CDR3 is TGTGCCAGCAGCCGGGGGACAGGGGAAGGAAACACCATATATTTT.

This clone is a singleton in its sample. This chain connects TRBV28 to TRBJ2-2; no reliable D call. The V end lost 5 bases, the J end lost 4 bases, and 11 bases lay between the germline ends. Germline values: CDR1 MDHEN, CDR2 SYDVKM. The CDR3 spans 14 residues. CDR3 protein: CASSPPGPTGELFF. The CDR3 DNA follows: TGTGCCAGCAGTCCCCCTGGACCCACCGGGGAGCTGTTTTTT.

CDR3 loop: CASSPDRPGDTEAFF. The CDR3 DNA reads as TGCGCCAGCAGCCCGGACCGTCCCGGGGACACTGAAGCTTTCTTT. This chain uses TRBV5-1 with TRBJ1-1, with D unresolved. V lost 4 bases to trimming and J lost 3 bases, with 16 bases between them. The germline V gene encodes CDR1 SGHRS and CDR2 YFSETQ. There are 15 residues in the CDR3.

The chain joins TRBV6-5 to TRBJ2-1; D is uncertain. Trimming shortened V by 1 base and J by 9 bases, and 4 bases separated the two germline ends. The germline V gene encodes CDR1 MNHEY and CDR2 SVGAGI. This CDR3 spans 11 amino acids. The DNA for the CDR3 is TGTGCCAGCAGTTACTTAGGTGAGCAGTTCTTC. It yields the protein CASSYLGEQFF.

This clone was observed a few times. In nucleotides, the CDR3 is TGTGCCAGCAGCCAAGACAGGGGGATTTCACCCCTCCACTTT. Translation gives CASSQDRGISPLHF. The V and J genes are TRBV4-2 and TRBJ1-6, with 7 bases identical to TRBD1. Trimming cost V 0 bases and J 9 bases; bases outside gene matches: 2. The length of the CDR3 is 14 residues. CDR1 and CDR2 (germline): LGHNA, YNFKEQ.

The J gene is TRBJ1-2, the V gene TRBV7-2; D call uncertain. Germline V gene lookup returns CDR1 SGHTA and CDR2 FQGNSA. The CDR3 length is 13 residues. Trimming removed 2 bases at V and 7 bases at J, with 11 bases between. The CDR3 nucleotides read TGTGCCAGCAGCTTATGGGGTATGGGTGGCTACACCTTC. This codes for CASSLWGMGGYTF.

CDR3 nucleotide sequence: TGCGCCAGCAGCCAAGGGCACACCGCTAACTATGGCTACACCTTC. Translating it yields CASSQGHTANYGYTF. This chain connects TRBV4-1 to TRBJ1-2, with D hard to call. The V end was cut by 1 base, the J end by 0 bases, with 9 bases between. Germline V gives CDR1 MGHRA, CDR2 YSYEKL. This CDR3 region has 15 residues.

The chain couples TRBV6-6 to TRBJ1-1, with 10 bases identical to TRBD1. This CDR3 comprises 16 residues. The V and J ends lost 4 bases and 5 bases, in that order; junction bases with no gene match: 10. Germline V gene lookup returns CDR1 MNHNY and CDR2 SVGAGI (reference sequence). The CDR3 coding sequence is TGTGCCAGCAGTTCCTTGGGCCGACAGGGGGCAACTGAAGCTTTCTTT. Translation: CASSSLGRQGATEAFF.

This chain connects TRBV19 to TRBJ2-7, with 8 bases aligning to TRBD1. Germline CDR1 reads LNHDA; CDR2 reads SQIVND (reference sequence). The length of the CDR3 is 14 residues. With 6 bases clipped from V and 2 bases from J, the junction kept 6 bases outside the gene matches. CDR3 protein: CASSQPGQAYEQYF. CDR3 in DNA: TGTGCCAGTAGCCAACCGGGACAGGCCTACGAGCAGTACTTC.

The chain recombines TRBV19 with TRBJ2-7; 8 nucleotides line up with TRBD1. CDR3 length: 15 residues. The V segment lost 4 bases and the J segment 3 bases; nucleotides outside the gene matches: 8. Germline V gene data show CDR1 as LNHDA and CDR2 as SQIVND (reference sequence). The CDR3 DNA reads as TGTGCCAGTAGTAGAAGACAGGGGATCGGCTACGAGCAGTACTTC. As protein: CASSRRQGIGYEQYF.

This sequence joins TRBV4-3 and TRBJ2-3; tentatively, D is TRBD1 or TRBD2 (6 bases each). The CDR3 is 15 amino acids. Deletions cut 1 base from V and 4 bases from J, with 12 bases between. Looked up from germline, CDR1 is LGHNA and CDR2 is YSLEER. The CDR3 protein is CASSQVSGAADTQYF. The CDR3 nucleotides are TGCGCCAGCAGCCAAGTTTCGGGGGCGGCAGATACGCAGTATTTT.

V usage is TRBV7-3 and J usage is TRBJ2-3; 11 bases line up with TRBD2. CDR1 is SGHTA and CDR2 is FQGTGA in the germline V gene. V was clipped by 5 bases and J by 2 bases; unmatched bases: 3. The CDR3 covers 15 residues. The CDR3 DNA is TGTGCCAGCAGCCTAGCGGGGGGATCCACAGATACGCAGTATTTT. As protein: CASSLAGGSTDTQYF.

The CDR3 DNA is TGTGCCAGCAGCCCAAACAGGAACACCGGGGAGCTGTTTTTT. Translation: CASSPNRNTGELFF. The rearrangement uses TRBV14 and TRBJ2-2; the D is unclear. Germline V gene data show CDR1 as SGHDN and CDR2 as FVKESK. Trimming cost V 4 bases and J 1 base, with 7 bases left between them. The CDR3 is 14 amino acids.

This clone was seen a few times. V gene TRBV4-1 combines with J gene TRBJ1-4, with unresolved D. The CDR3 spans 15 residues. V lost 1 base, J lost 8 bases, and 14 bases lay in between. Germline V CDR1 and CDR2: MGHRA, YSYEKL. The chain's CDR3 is CASSQVEGSREKLFF. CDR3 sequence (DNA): TGCGCCAGCAGCCAAGTTGAGGGTAGTCGCGAAAAACTGTTTTTT.

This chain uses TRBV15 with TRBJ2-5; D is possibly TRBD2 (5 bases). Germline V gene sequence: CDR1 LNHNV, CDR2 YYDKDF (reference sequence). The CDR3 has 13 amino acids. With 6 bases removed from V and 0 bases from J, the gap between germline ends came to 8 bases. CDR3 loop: CATSGGYQETQYF. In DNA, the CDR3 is TGTGCCACCAGTGGCGGGTACCAAGAGACCCAGTACTTC.

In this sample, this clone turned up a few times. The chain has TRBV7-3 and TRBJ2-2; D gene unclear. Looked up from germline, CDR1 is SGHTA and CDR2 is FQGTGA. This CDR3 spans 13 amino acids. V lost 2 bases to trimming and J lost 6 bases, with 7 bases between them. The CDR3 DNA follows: TGTGCCAGCAGCTTATCGAGTGCCGGGGAGCTGTTTTTT. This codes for CASSLSSAGELFF.